A single TCR beta chain is shown here with its context. CDR1 MNHNS and CDR2 SASEGT come from the germline V gene. This CDR3 is built from 13 residues. V was cut by 5 bases and J by 2 bases, with 10 bases left in between. The data are from a study of OX40 agonist ivuxolimab in advanced cancers. Study as a whole: The patients' treatment was ivuxolimab, an agonistic anti-OX40 (CD134) antibody. Patients with hepatocellular carcinoma, melanoma, renal cell or head and neck cancer made up the dose-escalation patients. With a range of roughly 20 to 79, age averaged approximately 55 years, and 75% to 90% were male.

Assay used: immunoSEQ multiplex PCR; TCRdb lists only in-frame clones, some missing. Seen here are more than 20,000 clones, approximately 84% observed once, and the top ten hold about 35%. The chain couples TRBV6-1 to TRBJ2-7, with TRBD2 as a possible D gene (7 bases). This sequence originates from an adult with an advanced solid tumor such as melanoma, head and neck, liver or kidney cancer. The specimen comprised CD4+ or CD8+ T cells sorted from blood, sampled in a trial of the OX40 agonist ivuxolimab. This chain's CDR3 is CASSTGGPYEQYF. For the CDR3, the DNA is TGTGCCAGCAGTACCGGGGGGCCCTACGAGCAGTACTTC.